Below, 32 T cell receptor beta chains from the same sample are listed, as sequenced in a study of OX40 agonist ivuxolimab in advanced cancers. The data were produced by immunoSEQ multiplex PCR, yet TCRdb's version contains in-frame clones alone and is incomplete. Here the sample spans some 74,000 clones, less than 90% being singletons. Sample: CD4+ or CD8+ T cells sorted from blood, taken in a trial of the OX40 agonist ivuxolimab. These receptors came from an adult with an advanced solid tumor such as melanoma, head and neck, liver or kidney cancer.

The chain links TRBV5-1 to TRBJ2-2; D remains unclear. CDR1 SGHRS and CDR2 YFSETQ come from the germline V gene. CDR3 size: 14 residues. V gave up 2 bases and J gave up 8 bases, with 13 bases separating them. CDR3 protein: CASSLDLIAGELFF. Written as DNA, the CDR3 is TGCGCCAGCAGCTTAGACCTGATTGCGGGGGAGCTGTTTTTT.

The V gene is TRBV6-5, the J gene TRBJ1-2; a possible D gene is TRBD1 (5 bases). Trimming shortened V by 0 bases and J by 5 bases, and 10 bases separated the two germline ends. The V gene's germline CDR1 is MNHEY and CDR2 SVGAGI. The CDR3 is made up of 14 amino acids. The CDR3 DNA sequence: TGTGCCAGCAGTTACTCAGGGACCCCATATGGCTACACCTTC. Protein: CASSYSGTPYGYTF.

The rearrangement uses TRBV11-2 and TRBJ2-3; tentative D call: TRBD1 (8 bases). The CDR3 is 15 amino acids. The germline V and J ends were trimmed by 5 bases and 7 bases, with 19 bases remaining between them. Germline V gene data show CDR1 as SGHAT and CDR2 as FQNNGV. The CDR3 spells CASSQPTGEGNTQYF. The CDR3, as DNA: TGTGCCAGCAGCCAACCGACAGGGGAGGGAAATACGCAGTATTTT.

CDR3 amino acids: CASGGLGSYQETQYF. The CDR3 DNA is TGTGCCAGCGGGGGACTGGGGTCGTACCAAGAGACCCAGTACTTC. This rearrangement joins TRBV2 to TRBJ2-5; possibly TRBD2 for D (6 bases). The CDR3 is 15 amino acids. Trimming took off 8 bases at V and 0 bases at J, with 16 bases between the two ends. Germline lookup yields CDR1 SNHLY and CDR2 FYNNEI. The variable domain in full, completed from reference TRBV2 and TRBJ2-5, reads EPEVTQTPSHQVTQMGQEVILRCVPISNHLYFYWYRQILGQKVEFLVSFYNNEISEKSEIFDDQFSVERPDGSNFTLKIRSTKLEDSAMYFCASGGLGSYQETQYFGPGTRLLVL.

The chain combines TRBV4-2 with TRBJ1-2; D is possibly TRBD1 (5 bases). Germline V lookup: CDR1 LGHNA, CDR2 YNFKEQ. The CDR3 is 16 residues long. Between the trimmed V and J ends, which lost 4 bases and 8 bases, there was a span of 23 bases. The CDR3 sequence: CASSLMVSGIVGGYTF. DNA for the CDR3: TGTGCCAGCAGCCTAATGGTCTCAGGGATTGTGGGCGGCTACACCTTC.

This sequence joins TRBV10-3 and TRBJ1-5, with D unclear. V was shortened by 2 bases and J by 0 bases, with 8 bases between the two germline ends. This CDR3 comprises 15 residues. Germline CDR1 and CDR2: ENHRY and SYGVKD. The CDR3 loop reads CAISEDSNSNQPQHF. DNA of the CDR3: TGTGCCATCAGTGAGGACTCCAATAGCAATCAGCCCCAGCATTTT.

The chain employs TRBV5-1 and TRBJ2-1; D is ambiguous. Germline values: CDR1 SGHRS, CDR2 YFSETQ. V lost 3 bases and J 3 bases, leaving 7 bases between the germline ends. The CDR3 consists of 13 residues. CDR3 in amino acids: CASSSDFYNEQFF. DNA for the CDR3: TGCGCCAGCAGCTCTGACTTCTACAATGAGCAGTTCTTC.

The chain recombines TRBV5-6 with TRBJ2-3; TRBD2 agrees at 11 bases. Germline V gene lookup returns CDR1 SGHDT and CDR2 YYEEEE. Germline trimming cut 3 bases from V and 4 bases from J; bases unmatched to any gene: 10. The CDR3 loop spans 17 amino acids. CDR3 region: CASSSFSGGASADTQYF. The CDR3 DNA sequence: TGTGCCAGCAGCTCGTTTAGCGGGGGGGCCAGCGCAGATACGCAGTATTTT. The entire variable domain, with the rest obtained from reference TRBV5-6 and TRBJ2-3, is as follows: DAGVTQSPTHLIKTRGQQVTLRCSPKSGHDTVSWYQQALGQGPQFIFQYYEEEERQRGNFPDRFSGHQFPNYSSELNVNALLLGDSALYLCASSSFSGGASADTQYFGPGTRLTVL.

The chain links TRBV9 to TRBJ2-7; D may correspond to TRBD1 or TRBD2 (5 bases each). The CDR3 extends over 15 amino acids. CDR1 and CDR2 from the germline V gene are SGDLS and YYNGEE. Trimming cost V 4 bases and J 0 bases, with 14 bases left between them. The CDR3 nucleotides read TGTGCCAGCAGCTTACTACCGGGGCCCTCCTACGAGCAGTACTTC. Its translation: CASSLLPGPSYEQYF.

The CDR3 protein is CASRPQGGLGDTQYF. In nucleotides, the CDR3 is TGTGCCAGCAGGCCCCAAGGGGGCCTCGGAGATACGCAGTATTTT. The chain employs TRBV7-2 and TRBJ2-3; 7 nucleotides align to TRBD1. This CDR3 contains 15 residues. The V and J ends lost 6 bases and 5 bases, in that order; junction bases with no gene match: 11. Germline CDR1 reads SGHTA; CDR2 reads FQGNSA. The full variable domain, rest sourced from reference TRBV7-2 and TRBJ2-3, is GAGVSQSPSNKVTEKGKDVELRCDPISGHTALYWYRQSLGQGLEFLIYFQGNSAPDKSGLPSDRFSAERTGGSVSTLTIQRTQQEDSAVYLCASRPQGGLGDTQYFGPGTRLTVL.

The J gene is TRBJ2-7, the V gene TRBV25-1, with D possibly matching TRBD2 (5 bases). Germline V lookup: CDR1 MGHDK, CDR2 SYGVNS. V gave up 6 bases and J gave up 3 bases, with 12 bases separating them. This CDR3 is built from 13 residues. CDR3 nucleotide sequence: TGTGCCAGCAGGACACTGGGAGACTACGAGCAGTACTTC. This sequence encodes CASRTLGDYEQYF.

The chain combines TRBV30 with TRBJ1-3; D might be TRBD1 (5 bases). V was shortened by 5 bases and J by 4 bases, with 15 bases between the two germline ends. The CDR3 is made up of 14 amino acids. Germline V gives CDR1 GTSNPN, CDR2 SVGIG (reference sequence). CDR3 amino acids: CAWWPRVSGNTIYF. For the CDR3, the DNA is TGTGCCTGGTGGCCCAGGGTGTCAGGAAACACCATATATTTT.

The rearrangement joins TRBV2 to TRBJ2-5; the D gene could be TRBD1 or TRBD2 (5 bases each). Germline-derived CDR1 and CDR2 are SNHLY and FYNNEI. The V end lost 5 bases, the J end lost 13 bases, and 20 bases lay between the germline ends. CDR3 length equals 13 residues. The CDR3 bases are TGTGCCAGCAGTCCCCCCGAGAGGGGCATCACGTACTTC. Translated, it gives CASSPPERGITYF.

The V and J genes are TRBV29-1 and TRBJ1-1; D is unclear. The CDR3 has 12 residues. Between the trimmed V and J ends, which lost 6 bases and 0 bases, there was a span of 8 bases. Germline CDR1 SQVTM, CDR2 ANQGSEA. CDR3 sequence: CSVTGMNTEAFF. In DNA form, the CDR3 reads TGCAGCGTCACGGGGATGAACACTGAAGCTTTCTTT. Full variable domain (outside the CDR3, taken from reference TRBV29-1 and TRBJ1-1): SAVISQKPSRDICQRGTSLTIQCQVDSQVTMMFWYRQQPGQSLTLIATANQGSEATYESGFVIDKFPISRPNLTFSTLTVSNMSPEDSSIYLCSVTGMNTEAFFGQGTRLTVV.

In its sample, this clone was seen once. The rearrangement links TRBV7-6 to TRBJ1-1; D gene ambiguous. Trimming cost V 4 bases and J 4 bases, with 16 bases left between them. The CDR3 runs to 15 residues. CDR1 and CDR2 (germline): SGHVS, FNYEAQ. The DNA of the CDR3 is TGTGCCAGCAGCTCAAACCCGGGTTGGGGCACTGAAGCTTTCTTT. As protein: CASSSNPGWGTEAFF.

This clone was detected only a few times. This chain uses TRBV2 with TRBJ2-7; D is undetermined. Trimming took off 8 bases at V and 3 bases at J, with 11 bases between the two ends. There are 12 residues in the CDR3. CDR1 is SNHLY, CDR2 FYNNEI, per germline. DNA for the CDR3: TGTGCCAGCCGATTGGACGGCTACGAGCAGTACTTC. Its translation is CASRLDGYEQYF.

The V gene is TRBV11-2, the J gene TRBJ1-5; 9 nucleotides align to TRBD1. CDR1 and CDR2 from the germline V gene are SGHAT and FQNNGV. Losses at the gene ends were 3 bases for V and 4 bases for J; bases not matched to a gene: 4. The CDR3 extends over 15 amino acids. This CDR3 reads CASSFGTGRNQPQHF. The CDR3 region has the DNA TGTGCCAGCAGCTTTGGGACAGGGAGGAATCAGCCCCAGCATTTT.

The chain recombines TRBV28 with TRBJ1-4, with TRBD1 matching 8 bases. CDR1 is MDHEN, CDR2 SYDVKM, per germline. V was pared by 3 bases and J by 8 bases, with 5 bases of the junction left unmatched. The CDR3 spans 14 residues. CDR3 bases: TGTGCCAGCAGTTTGTCACAGGGGGGAGAAAAACTGTTTTTT. This encodes CASSLSQGGEKLFF.

The chain employs TRBV7-9 and TRBJ2-3, with D maybe TRBD1 (6 bases). The CDR3 extends over 13 amino acids. V gave up 2 bases and J gave up 8 bases, with 11 bases separating them. Looked up from germline, CDR1 is SEHNR and CDR2 is FQNEAQ (reference sequence). CDR3 coding DNA: TGTGCCAGCAGCTTACAGGACAGAGGTACGCAGTATTTT. It is translated as CASSLQDRGTQYF.

The chain couples TRBV4-2 to TRBJ2-5; D perhaps matches TRBD1 (5 bases). The last part of the DNA fits TRBJ2-7 better; the J call may be wrong. The CDR3 spans 15 residues. Germline CDR1 LGHNA, CDR2 YNFKEQ. The CDR3 nucleotides are TGTGCCAGCAGCCAAGAATGGCAGGGTCACTACGAGCAGTACTTC. Encoded protein: CASSQEWQGHYEQYF.

This clone has only a few counts. The rearrangement joins TRBV12-1 to TRBJ1-1; the table calls TRBD1, which could not be checked here. TRBV12-1 is shown as a pseudogene. The CDR3 consists of 12 residues. CDR3 sequence (DNA): TGTGCCAGGAACGACAGGGGTACTGAAGCTTTCTTT. This gives the protein CARNDRGTEAFF.

V usage is TRBV2 and J usage is TRBJ2-1; the D gene is possibly TRBD1 (6 bases). Trimming left V 6 bases short and J 12 bases short, with 18 bases between. Looked up from germline, CDR1 is SNHLY and CDR2 is FYNNEI. The CDR3 covers 13 residues. The CDR3 bases are TGTGCCAGCAGCTTACAGGGTCGGAAGCCGCAGTTCTTC. Residues: CASSLQGRKPQFF.

The chain joins TRBV5-5 to TRBJ2-1; TRBD2 matches 12 bases. The CDR3 totals 16 residues. Germline trimming cut 4 bases from V and 6 bases from J; bases unmatched to any gene: 8. Looked up from germline, CDR1 is SGHKS and CDR2 is YYEKEE (reference sequence). Here the CDR3 reads CASSPPGLAGRNEQFF. The DNA for the CDR3 is TGTGCCAGCAGCCCTCCGGGACTAGCGGGTCGCAATGAGCAGTTCTTC.

The J gene is TRBJ1-5, the V gene TRBV6-1, with 9 bases identical to TRBD1. This CDR3 spans 14 amino acids. Germline CDR1 is MNHNS and CDR2 is SASEGT. V gave up 8 bases and J gave up 3 bases; unmatched junction bases: 5. CDR3 residues: CASRTGDYNQPQHF. DNA of the CDR3: TGTGCCAGCCGGACAGGGGACTACAATCAGCCCCAGCATTTT.

This clone showed up just a few times. The chain combines TRBV7-9 with TRBJ2-4, with 10 bases that match TRBD2. CDR3 length equals 16 residues. Germline CDR1 and CDR2: SEHNR and FQNEAQ (reference sequence). Losses at the gene ends were 5 bases for V and 2 bases for J; bases not matched to a gene: 6. In DNA form, the CDR3 reads TGTGCCAGCAGCGCGGCGGGACTAGCGACCAAAAACATTCAGTACTTC. Translation gives CASSAAGLATKNIQYF.

The V gene is TRBV7-2, the J gene TRBJ2-5, with TRBD1 matching 10 bases. Germline V gene lookup returns CDR1 SGHTA and CDR2 FQGNSA. Unmatched junction bases numbered 7, after V lost 1 base and J lost 2 bases. The CDR3 is made up of 17 amino acids. The CDR3 DNA reads as TGTGCCAGCAGCTTAGTCGGGACAGGGGAAGGACAAGAGACCCAGTACTTC. Translating gives CASSLVGTGEGQETQYF. The entire variable domain, with the rest obtained from reference TRBV7-2 and TRBJ2-5, is as follows: GAGVSQSPSNKVTEKGKDVELRCDPISGHTALYWYRQSLGQGLEFLIYFQGNSAPDKSGLPSDRFSAERTGGSVSTLTIQRTQQEDSAVYLCASSLVGTGEGQETQYFGPGTRLLVL.

V gene TRBV5-4 combines with J gene TRBJ2-3; TRBD2 agrees at 12 bases. After removal of 4 bases from V and 2 bases from J, the junction contained 5 bases not matched to a gene. The CDR3 consists of 16 residues. Germline V CDR1 and CDR2: SGHNT, YYREEE (reference sequence). In nucleotides, the CDR3 is TGTGCCAGCAGCCCCGGGACTAGCGGGTTCACAGATACGCAGTATTTT. As protein: CASSPGTSGFTDTQYF. Based on the CDR3 plus reference TRBV5-4 and TRBJ2-3, the full variable domain is ETGVTQSPTHLIKTRGQQVTLRCSSQSGHNTVSWYQQALGQGPQFIFQYYREEENGRGNFPPRFSGLQFPNYSSELNVNALELDDSALYLCASSPGTSGFTDTQYFGPGTRLTVL.

V gene TRBV9 combines with J gene TRBJ2-3; TRBD2 aligns across 8 bases. V lost 7 bases, J lost 0 bases, and 7 bases stayed unmatched. CDR3 size: 15 residues. Germline V gene data show CDR1 as SGDLS and CDR2 as YYNGEE. The DNA of the CDR3 is TGTGCCAGCGCCTCGGGGGGGCCAAGCACAGATACGCAGTATTTT. Encoded protein: CASASGGPSTDTQYF.

V is TRBV5-1 and J is TRBJ1-6; maybe TRBD1 (6 bases). This CDR3 spans 14 amino acids. In germline, CDR1 is SGHRS, CDR2 YFSETQ. Trimming shortened V by 4 bases and J by 5 bases, and 10 bases separated the two germline ends. CDR3 sequence: CASSPGQDNSPLHF. CDR3 DNA: TGCGCCAGCAGCCCGGGACAAGATAATTCACCCCTCCACTTT.

The chain joins TRBV30 to TRBJ2-7; TRBD1 or TRBD2 may be the D gene (5 bases each). Trimming took off 3 bases at V and 2 bases at J, with 14 bases between the two ends. The CDR3 sequence is 14 residues long. CDR1 and CDR2 from the germline V gene are GTSNPN and SVGIG (reference sequence). CDR3 region: CAWRTKGPTYEQYF. The CDR3 DNA reads TGTGCCTGGAGGACAAAGGGACCGACCTACGAGCAGTACTTC.

CDR3 bases: TGTGCCAGTAGGGGGACAGGGGTTGGAAACACCATATATTTT. Its protein is CASRGTGVGNTIYF. This chain uses TRBV19 with TRBJ1-3; TRBD1 agrees at 10 bases. The germline V gene encodes CDR1 LNHDA and CDR2 SQIVND (reference sequence). With 6 bases clipped from V and 3 bases from J, the junction kept 2 bases outside the gene matches. The CDR3 spans 14 residues.

The V call is TRBV4-1, the J call TRBJ2-3, with D unresolved. V lost 4 bases and J lost 0, with 8 bases in between. The V gene's germline CDR1 is MGHRA and CDR2 YSYEKL. CDR3 length: 14 amino acids. The CDR3 DNA follows: TGCGCCAGCAGCCGGGTAGTGAGCACAGATACGCAGTATTTT. Protein product: CASSRVVSTDTQYF.